This T cell receptor (beta chain) was recorded in a study of T cells in Graves' hyperthyroidism and ophthalmopathy. Whole-study findings and limits: In blood, most of the thyroid clonotypes expanded above 0.001 were also present.

On this clonotype itself: Its antigen is as yet unknown. A much larger clone differs from this one at a single base, so this may be a read error. This CDR3 fails to terminate in the conserved phenylalanine or tryptophan, so it likely reflects a read error.

Trimming took 8 bases from V and 5 from J; bases not matched to a gene: 6. The length of the CDR3 is 13 residues. Germline V gives CDR1 MDHEN, CDR2 SYDVKM. TCR beta CDR3 region amplification was performed from RNA transcripts. The TCR CDR3 was amplified in a first-round RT-PCR using the HTBI primer set. TCRdb itself ran the multiplex PCR reads through MiXCR, one entry per CDR3 protein. There are fewer than 850,000 distinct CDR3 sequences in the sample; about 18% occur only once, and around 15% lies in the top ten. The chain carries TRBV28 and TRBJ1-2, with TRBD1 matching over 9 bases. Sequencing was carried out using blood. This clonotype originated in a man aged 50-59 years with Graves' hyperthyroidism. CDR3 DNA: TGTGCCAGCGGGTGGACAGGGGCTTATGGCTACACCCTC. Its protein product is CASGWTGAYGYTL.